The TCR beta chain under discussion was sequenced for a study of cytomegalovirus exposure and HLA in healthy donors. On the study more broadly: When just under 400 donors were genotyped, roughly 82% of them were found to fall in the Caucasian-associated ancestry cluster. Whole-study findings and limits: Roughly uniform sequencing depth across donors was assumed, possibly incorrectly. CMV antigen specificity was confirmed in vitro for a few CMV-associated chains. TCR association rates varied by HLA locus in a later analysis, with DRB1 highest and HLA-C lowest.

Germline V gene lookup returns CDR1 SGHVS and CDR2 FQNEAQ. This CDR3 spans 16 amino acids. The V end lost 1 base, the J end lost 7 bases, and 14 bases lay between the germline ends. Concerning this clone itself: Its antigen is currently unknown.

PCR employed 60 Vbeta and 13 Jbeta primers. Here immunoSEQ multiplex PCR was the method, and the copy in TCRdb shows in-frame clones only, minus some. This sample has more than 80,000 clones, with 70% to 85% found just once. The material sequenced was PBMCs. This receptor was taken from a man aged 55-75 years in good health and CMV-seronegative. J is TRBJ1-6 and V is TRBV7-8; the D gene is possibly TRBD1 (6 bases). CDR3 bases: TGTGCCAGCAGCTTAGAGGGGGGGGCGGTGAATTCACCCCTCCACTTT. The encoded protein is CASSLEGGAVNSPLHF.